The TCR beta chain described here comes from a study of cytomegalovirus exposure and HLA in healthy donors. Both 60 Vbeta primers and 13 Jbeta primers went into the PCR. Some clones are missing from TCRdb's copy, which holds only in-frame ones; the method was immunoSEQ multiplex PCR. Here the sample spans around 150,000 clones, 75% to 85% being singletons. Study-wide results and caveats: Specificity of a few CMV-associated chains for CMV antigens was verified in vitro. Being indistinguishable, some V segments were excluded, TRBV6-2 and TRBV6-3 among them.

CDR1 and CDR2 from the germline V gene are SGHRS and YFSETQ. The CDR3 runs to 16 residues. Trimming removed 0 bases at V and 0 bases at J, with 10 bases between. It was healthy bone marrow donors who served as donors. As regards this clone: The antigen is not known.

Sequenced: PBMCs. The sequence derives from a human donor in good health. The V and J genes are TRBV5-1 and TRBJ2-1; maybe TRBD2 (6 bases). The DNA of the CDR3 is TGCGCCAGCAGCTTGGGGGGGGAGAGCTCCTACAATGAGCAGTTCTTC. This gives the protein CASSLGGESSYNEQFF.